The 10 T cell receptor beta chains below were found in one sample sequenced in a study of T cell responses to AZD1222 COVID-19 vaccine. The assay was immunoSEQ multiplex PCR, and TCRdb's table has in-frame clones only and misses some. The data show under 130,000 clones, with 88% seen just once and under 3% held by the top ten. The specimen comprised peripheral blood, sampled on day 0 of AZD1222 vaccination. The receptor set was obtained from an adult in good health.

Remarks on this clone: Other DNA sequences in this sample translate to the same CDR3. The chain employs TRBV20-1 and TRBJ1-1; no reliable D call. With 6 bases removed from V and 7 bases from J, the gap between germline ends came to 12 bases. Germline values: CDR1 DFQATT, CDR2 SNEGSKA (reference sequence). The CDR3 spans 11 residues. CDR3 in amino acids: CSARRADEAFF. For the CDR3, the DNA is TGCAGTGCAAGAAGGGCGGATGAAGCTTTCTTT.

The V call is TRBV4-1, the J call TRBJ1-2, with 8 bases lining up with TRBD1. CDR1 and CDR2 from the germline V gene are MGHRA and YSYEKL. V was pared by 1 base and J by 5 bases, with 9 bases of the junction left unmatched. The CDR3 covers 16 residues. The CDR3 nucleotides read TGCGCCAGCAGCCAAGGGACAGGGCCCGCTGGGTATGGCTACACCTTC. Translated: CASSQGTGPAGYGYTF.

J is TRBJ2-5 and V is TRBV5-1, with 9 bases fitting TRBD1. CDR1 is SGHRS, CDR2 YFSETQ, per germline. J was trimmed by 2 bases and V by 3 bases; bases with no gene match: 14. The CDR3 extends over 18 amino acids. The CDR3 sequence: CASSYPKQQGAGQETQYF. DNA for the CDR3: TGCGCCAGCAGCTACCCCAAGCAACAGGGGGCGGGTCAAGAGACCCAGTACTTC.

The chain couples TRBV11-2 to TRBJ1-1; D gene unclear. CDR3 length: 12 residues. Germline V gene lookup returns CDR1 SGHAT and CDR2 FQNNGV. V lost 4 bases to trimming and J lost 5 bases, with 8 bases between them. The CDR3 reads CASSSGWTEAFF. The CDR3 DNA reads as TGTGCCAGCAGCTCCGGTTGGACTGAAGCTTTCTTT.

V and J are TRBV3-1 (or the pseudogene TRBV3-2) and TRBJ1-3; D is perhaps TRBD1 (5 bases). CDR1 is LGHDT, CDR2 YNNKEL, per germline (reference sequence). This CDR3 is built from 17 residues. With 4 bases removed from V and 0 bases from J, the gap between germline ends came to 16 bases. The CDR3 region is CASSLHGTVSSGNTIYF. The CDR3 DNA sequence: TGTGCCAGCAGCCTCCATGGGACGGTGAGCTCTGGAAACACCATATATTTT.

V and J are TRBV28 and TRBJ2-7; D possibly corresponds to TRBD1 (6 bases). The germline V and J ends were trimmed by 3 bases and 6 bases, with 15 bases remaining between them. Looked up from germline, CDR1 is MDHEN and CDR2 is SYDVKM. The CDR3 spans 14 residues. As DNA, the CDR3 is TGTGCCAGCAGTTTTAGGGGGAAGGCTGGCGAGCAGTACTTC. Its protein product is CASSFRGKAGEQYF.

The count of this clone is one. This chain connects TRBV11-3 to TRBJ2-1; the match to TRBD2 covers 10 bases. Germline trimming cut 5 bases from V and 5 bases from J; bases unmatched to any gene: 6. The germline gives CDR1 SGHNT, CDR2 YENEEA. The CDR3 spans 15 residues. CDR3 coding DNA: TGTGCCAGCAGCGCTAGCGGGGGTTTCCACAATGAGCAGTTCTTC. Its translation: CASSASGGFHNEQFF.

The rearrangement links TRBV5-4 to TRBJ2-5, with 10 positions matching TRBD1. The ends lost 1 base at V and 4 bases at J; junction bases unmatched: 4. The germline V gene has CDR1 SGHNT and CDR2 YYREEE (reference sequence). This CDR3 contains 15 residues. The CDR3 is CASSLWTGGGETQYF. CDR3 DNA: TGTGCCAGCAGCTTGTGGACAGGGGGTGGAGAGACCCAGTACTTC.

This sequence joins TRBV6-5 and TRBJ1-2; unclear D gene. The V end lost 5 bases, the J end lost 0 bases, and 13 bases lay between the germline ends. Germline V CDR1 and CDR2: MNHEY, SVGAGI. CDR3 size: 15 residues. The CDR3 DNA is TGTGCCAGCAGTCCGTCTCGGGAAGCTAACTATGGCTACACCTTC. Amino acid sequence: CASSPSREANYGYTF.

The CDR3 loop is CASSAQKSVSEQYF. The CDR3 nucleotides are TGTGCCAGTAGTGCACAAAAATCAGTCAGCGAGCAGTACTTC. The V gene is TRBV19, the J gene TRBJ2-7; D is undetermined. The V end was cut by 5 bases, the J end by 6 bases, with 17 bases between. CDR1 is LNHDA, CDR2 SQIVND, per germline (reference sequence). The CDR3 totals 14 residues.